These T cell receptor beta chains were read from a single sample in a study of blood T cell repertoires in COVID-19. Profiling relied on immunoSEQ multiplex PCR, and the TCRdb table lists in-frame clones only, not all of them. Counted here are roughly 300,000 clones, 86% occurring once; the ten biggest clones make up under 2%. Sequencing was carried out using peripheral blood. These receptors were obtained from a woman in her forties or fifties with acute or convalescent COVID-19. The CDR3 runs from the conserved cysteine through the conserved F or W. Fields, in order: J gene, V gene, clone size, D gene, CDR3 DNA, CDR3 protein. D genes are given only for firm matches. Only part of the rows carry a size: once, few, many, or a class if the clone is expanded.

>TRBJ1-4|TRBV7-2|NA|TRBD1
TGTGCCAGCAGCCCCCAGGGGGCCCCTAATGAAAAACTGTTTTTT
CASSPQGAPNEKLFF
>TRBJ2-1|TRBV5-3|once|TRBD2
TGTGCCAGAAGCCGACAGACTAGCGGAGAGATCGGGAATGAGCAGTTCTTC
CARSRQTSGEIGNEQFF
>TRBJ2-4|TRBV4-2|NA|NA
TGTGCCAGCAGCCCTCGACAGGAGACTAAAAACATTCAGTACTTC
CASSPRQETKNIQYF
>TRBJ2-7|TRBV27|NA|TRBD2
TGTGCCAGCAGTACTGCCGGGACTAGGTCTCGCGAGCAGTACTTC
CASSTAGTRSREQYF
>TRBJ2-7|TRBV28|once|TRBD2
TGTGCCATCAGGACGGCGGGGGCCTACGAGCAGTACTTC
CAIRTAGAYEQYF
>TRBJ2-1|TRBV10-3|once|NA
TGTGCCATCACAGGGGACCCGAGGAATGAGCAGTTCTTC
CAITGDPRNEQFF
>TRBJ1-1|TRBV5-4|NA|NA
TGTGCCAGCAGCTTGGGGGGGCGCGACACTGAAGCTTTCTTT
CASSLGGRDTEAFF
>TRBJ2-2|TRBV4-1|NA|NA
TGCGCCAGCAGCCAAGTGAACAGAAGAGATTTCACCGGGGAGCTGTTTTTT
CASSQVNRRDFTGELFF
>TRBJ2-2|TRBV20-1|many|TRBD2
TGCAGTGCTAGTGCGACTAGCGGGACCGGGGAGCTGTTTTTT
CSASATSGTGELFF
>TRBJ1-4|TRBV5-1|NA|NA
TGCGCCAGCAGCTTGGCCCAGGGGATGGGGGAAAAACTGTTTTTT
CASSLAQGMGEKLFF
>TRBJ1-2|TRBV6-2/TRBV6-3|NA|NA
TGTGCCAGCAGTTACGGGGGGATCTATGGCTACACCTTC
CASSYGGIYGYTF
>TRBJ1-1|TRBV6-5|NA|NA
TGTGCCAGCAGTCCTCCAGGGGCGAGGACTGAAGCTTTCTTT
CASSPPGARTEAFF
>TRBJ2-7|TRBV18|NA|NA
TGTGCCAGCTCACCCCCTAAAACCTCCTACGAGCAGTACTTC
CASSPPKTSYEQYF
>TRBJ2-5|TRBV14|NA|TRBD2
TGTGCCAGCAGCCAAGGACTAGCGGAGACCCAGTACTTC
CASSQGLAETQYF
>TRBJ1-4|TRBV5-4|NA|NA
TGTGCCAGCAGCGGGCAGGGCAACCCAACTAATGAAAAACTGTTTTTT
CASSGQGNPTNEKLFF
>TRBJ1-5|TRBV21-1|NA|NA
TGTGCCAGCAGCAACGCCAGGGTGGTCGGCCAGCCCCAGCATTTT
CASSNARVVGQPQHF
>TRBJ2-5|TRBV5-1|once|NA
TGCGCCAGCAGCGAATCTGGACAGAAGGAGACCCAGTACTTC
CASSESGQKETQYF
>TRBJ2-2|TRBV5-1|NA|NA
TGCGCCAGCAGCCTCCCTAGCGTTGGAGGGGAGCTGTTTTTT
CASSLPSVGGELFF
>TRBJ2-7|TRBV7-9|NA|NA
TGTGCCAGCAGCCCCAGCTGGAGGGAGCAGTACTTC
CASSPSWREQYF
>TRBJ2-7|TRBV4-1|NA|TRBD1
TGCGCCAGCAGCTCGCGGGACAGGGCATCCTACGAGCAGTACTTC
CASSSRDRASYEQYF
>TRBJ1-2|TRBV7-3|NA|NA
TGTGCCAGCAGCCCCCCGGGGGTGCTCTATGGCTACACCTTC
CASSPPGVLYGYTF
>TRBJ2-5|TRBV7-3|NA|TRBD2
TGTGCCAGCAGCGTCGGACTAGCAGGGGTTCAAGAGACCCAGTACTTC
CASSVGLAGVQETQYF
>TRBJ1-1|TRBV30|once|NA
TGTGCCTGGAGTGACAGGGTTTGGAGAACTGAAGCTTTCTTT
CAWSDRVWRTEAFF
>TRBJ2-7|TRBV28|NA|NA
TGTGCCAGCAGTTTGATGTCAGACTACGAGCAGTACTTC
CASSLMSDYEQYF
>TRBJ1-2|TRBV9|NA|TRBD1
TGTGCCAGCAGCGCCGGGACAGGGGACGGCTACACCTTC
CASSAGTGDGYTF
>TRBJ2-2|TRBV4-2|few|TRBD2
TGTGCCAGCAGCCAAGAGAAGCTAGCGGGAGGGACAGACACCGGGGAGCTGTTTTTT
CASSQEKLAGGTDTGELFF
>TRBJ2-4|TRBV28|NA|TRBD2
TGTGCCAGCAGTTCGGGACTAGCGGGAGAGTACTTC
CASSSGLAGEYF
>TRBJ1-5|TRBV27|NA|TRBD1
TGTGCCAGCAGCAAGGGGACAGGCAATCAGCCCCAGCATTTT
CASSKGTGNQPQHF
>TRBJ2-4|TRBV7-2|NA|NA
TGTGCCAGCAGCTTTGGTGGAGTAGCCTTGAAAAACATTCAGTACTTC
CASSFGGVALKNIQYF
>TRBJ2-1|TRBV5-1|NA|TRBD2
TGCGCCAGCAGGCCACCTCTAGCGGGAGGTGGGGAGGAGCAGTTCTTC
CASRPPLAGGGEEQFF
>TRBJ1-1|TRBV28|NA|TRBD1
TGTGCCAGCATATCTGCTGACAGGGGGCGACCGAACACTGAAGCTTTCTTT
CASISADRGRPNTEAFF
>TRBJ1-2|TRBV7-8|NA|NA
TGTGCCAGCAGCTTAGATCCCCACTCGAACTATGGCTACACCTTC
CASSLDPHSNYGYTF
>TRBJ1-6|TRBV10-3|NA|NA
TGTGCCATCAGTACGGGGGGATCACCCCTCCACTTT
CAISTGGSPLHF
>TRBJ1-5|TRBV19|NA|TRBD1
TGTGCCAGTAGGTGGACAGGGGAGAATCAGCCCCAGCATTTT
CASRWTGENQPQHF
>TRBJ1-3|TRBV5-4|NA|NA
TGTGCCAGCAGTAGCTTGGCCTCTGGAAACACCATATATTTT
CASSSLASGNTIYF
>TRBJ1-5|TRBV27|NA|TRBD1
TGTGCCAGTGGATACGACAGGGGAACAGGGGAAAGCAATCAGCCCCAGCATTTT
CASGYDRGTGESNQPQHF
>TRBJ1-2|TRBV5-4|NA|TRBD1
TGTGCCAGTTGGGCTGACAGGGGGCCAATGGATGGCTACACCTTC
CASWADRGPMDGYTF
>TRBJ1-1|TRBV13|NA|NA
TGTGCCAGCAGCCGTGGGACACTGAACACTGAAGCTTTCTTT
CASSRGTLNTEAFF
>TRBJ2-7|TRBV18|NA|NA
TGTGCCAGCTCCGGAGCCGCCGGAGGCTACGAGCAGTACTTC
CASSGAAGGYEQYF
>TRBJ2-1|TRBV7-9|few|NA
TGTGCCAGCAGCTTAGGCTTAGGGGCGGGAAATGAGCAGTTCTTC
CASSLGLGAGNEQFF
>TRBJ1-4|TRBV6-5|NA|TRBD1
TGTGCCAGCAGTCCTGGGGACAGGGGAACCGAAAAACTGTTTTTT
CASSPGDRGTEKLFF
>TRBJ2-1|TRBV5-1|NA|TRBD2
TGCGCCAGCCGAGGCGGGACTAGCATCAATGAGCAGTTCTTC
CASRGGTSINEQFF
>TRBJ2-7|TRBV14|NA|NA
TGTGCCAGCAGCCAAGACCGAGGCGGCCCTCCCTACGAGCAGTACTTC
CASSQDRGGPPYEQYF
>TRBJ2-7|TRBV28|NA|NA
TGTGCCAGCAGTCTTAGGGGCTACGAGCAGTACTTC
CASSLRGYEQYF